Presented here are 13 T cell receptor beta chains from one specimen sequenced in a study of T cell responses to AZD1222 COVID-19 vaccine. Profiled with immunoSEQ multiplex PCR; TCRdb holds only in-frame clones, not every one. The sample lists around 150,000 clones; more than 80% were seen once. This specimen was peripheral blood, taken 28 days after the second AZD1222 dose. All receptors derive from an adult who received the AZD1222 COVID-19 vaccine.

The gene calls are TRBV2 and TRBJ2-3; perhaps TRBD1 as D (6 bases). The CDR3 is made up of 13 amino acids. Germline V gene sequence: CDR1 SNHLY, CDR2 FYNNEI. Trimming shortened V by 4 bases and J by 2 bases, and 7 bases separated the two germline ends. The CDR3 DNA reads TGTGCCAGCAGTGTGGGACACACAGATACGCAGTATTTT. The encoded protein is CASSVGHTDTQYF. Full variable domain (rest looked up from reference TRBV2 and TRBJ2-3): EPEVTQTPSHQVTQMGQEVILRCVPISNHLYFYWYRQILGQKVEFLVSFYNNEISEKSEIFDDQFSVERPDGSNFTLKIRSTKLEDSAMYFCASSVGHTDTQYFGPGTRLTVL.

The chain joins TRBV29-1 to TRBJ2-3, with no clear D. Between the trimmed V and J ends, which lost 7 bases and 0 bases, there was a span of 8 bases. The germline gives CDR1 SQVTM, CDR2 ANQGSEA. CDR3 length: 12 residues. This CDR3 is CSAASSTDTQYF. The CDR3 region has the DNA TGCAGCGCCGCCTCTAGCACAGATACGCAGTATTTT.

This rearrangement joins TRBV27 to TRBJ2-2, with 8 bases fitting TRBD2. V gave up 5 bases and J gave up 6 bases; unmatched junction bases: 26. The germline V gene encodes CDR1 MNHEY and CDR2 SMNVEV (reference sequence). The CDR3 is made up of 21 amino acids. The CDR3 sequence is CASSIKQQGSGLAGGPGELFF. The CDR3 bases are TGTGCCAGCAGTATTAAACAACAGGGATCGGGTTTGGCGGGAGGCCCCGGGGAGCTGTTTTTT.

The chain joins TRBV29-1 to TRBJ2-1, with D unresolved. CDR1 is SQVTM, CDR2 ANQGSEA, per germline. Trimming stripped 4 bases from V and 5 bases from J, with 3 bases between. The CDR3 spans 10 residues. The CDR3 coding sequence is TGCAGCGTTGTTAACAATGAGCAGTTCTTC. Amino acids: CSVVNNEQFF.

The chain joins TRBV10-3 to TRBJ1-2; 7 bases fit TRBD1. The germline V gene has CDR1 ENHRY and CDR2 SYGVKD. V shed 7 bases and J 8 bases; nucleotides not matched to a gene: 13. This CDR3 is built from 14 residues. The CDR3 is CAITPKGTEIGYTF. The CDR3 DNA reads as TGTGCCATCACCCCGAAGGGGACAGAAATAGGCTACACCTTC.

This chain uses TRBV6-5 with TRBJ2-1; TRBD2 agrees at 8 bases. Germline trimming cut 5 bases from V and 4 bases from J; bases unmatched to any gene: 4. The CDR3 sequence is 14 residues long. The germline V gene encodes CDR1 MNHEY and CDR2 SVGAGI. The CDR3 DNA is TGTGCCAGCAGTCCCGGGGGGGTATACAATGAGCAGTTCTTC. Amino acid sequence: CASSPGGVYNEQFF.

Comments on this clone: Germline is not matched at one junction end, which may reflect a read error. This sequence joins TRBV6-5 and TRBJ1-2; tentatively, D is TRBD1 (5 bases). The germline V gene encodes CDR1 MNHEY and CDR2 SVGAGI. The CDR3 is made up of 15 amino acids. The chain's CDR3 is CASSDILGTSYDYTF. As DNA, the CDR3 is TGTGCCAGCAGCGACATTTTAGGGACCTCCTATGACTACACCTTC.

This sequence joins TRBV2 and TRBJ2-3; TRBD2 aligns across 7 bases. The junction had 3 bases not matched to a gene; V was cut back by 3 bases and J by 9 bases. This CDR3 region has 12 residues. The germline V gene has CDR1 SNHLY and CDR2 FYNNEI. The CDR3 DNA sequence: TGTGCCAGCAGTGACGCGGGAGTGACGCAGTATTTT. It is translated as CASSDAGVTQYF.

This chain joins TRBV2 and TRBJ2-7; D might be TRBD1 or TRBD2, each matching 5 bases. The CDR3 covers 15 residues. V lost 6 bases and J 2 bases, leaving 17 bases between the germline ends. Germline lookup yields CDR1 SNHLY and CDR2 FYNNEI. The CDR3 DNA is TGTGCCAGCAGGGCTCCCGGGACGGATACCTACGAGCAGTACTTC. It yields the protein CASRAPGTDTYEQYF.

The chain is built from TRBV18 and TRBJ2-7; D is unresolved. Germline V gene data show CDR1 as KGHSH and CDR2 as LQKENI. The CDR3 has 12 residues. Trimming stripped 4 bases from V and 4 bases from J, with 8 bases between. The CDR3 sequence: CASSLQSYEQYF. CDR3 DNA: TGTGCCAGCTCACTTCAATCTTACGAGCAGTACTTC.

CDR3 sequence: CASSLKGVGGPYEQYF. CDR3 coding DNA: TGCGCCAGCAGCTTGAAGGGGGTGGGAGGCCCCTACGAGCAGTACTTC. This sequence joins TRBV5-1 and TRBJ2-7, with D perhaps matching TRBD1 or TRBD2 (6 bases each). The CDR3 loop spans 16 amino acids. The V gene's germline CDR1 is SGHRS and CDR2 YFSETQ. The V and J ends lost 1 base and 2 bases respectively, with 16 bases between them.

This sequence joins TRBV4-2 and TRBJ2-1, with D possibly being TRBD2 (5 bases). The CDR3 runs 14 residues. Germline CDR1 is LGHNA and CDR2 is YNFKEQ. Trimming stripped 5 bases from V and 9 bases from J, with 17 bases between. The CDR3 loop reads CASSGLGLGGEQFF. CDR3 DNA: TGTGCCAGCAGCGGACTCGGGTTAGGAGGTGAGCAGTTCTTC.

This clone was seen only once. This chain connects TRBV2 to TRBJ1-2; a possible D gene is TRBD1 (6 bases). Germline lookup yields CDR1 SNHLY and CDR2 FYNNEI. With 6 bases removed from V and 4 bases from J, the gap between germline ends came to 12 bases. The CDR3 is 13 residues long. The CDR3 spells CASRGAESYGYTF. In nucleotides, the CDR3 is TGTGCCAGCAGGGGGGCGGAGAGCTATGGCTACACCTTC.